The clone carrying this T cell receptor beta chain was recorded a few times. Its target is not known. Each CDR3 protein is one row after TCRdb ran MiXCR on the 5' RACE reads. The sample shows around 440,000 distinct CDR3 sequences, more than 15% of them seen only once. These data are taken from a study of CD8 T cells in ankylosing spondylitis. Germline-derived CDR1 and CDR2 are LNHNV and YYDKDF (reference sequence). Trimming took 2 bases from V and 6 from J; bases not matched to a gene: 9. The CDR3 runs 15 residues. Overall study results and limits: Seemingly distinctive of ankylosing spondylitis blood was a TCR beta motif formed by eight highly homologous variants. Those disease-linked clones were CD8+; they were also relatively rare in peripheral blood.

The clonotype originates from a male donor with ankylosing spondylitis. The specimen was blood, either unsorted or a sorted T cell fraction (not recorded which). The rearrangement links TRBV15 to TRBJ1-1; the match to TRBD1 covers 7 bases. The CDR3 DNA reads TGTGCCACCAGCAGACGGGTGCCCCAGGGGGCTGAAGCTTTCTTT. The encoded protein is CATSRRVPQGAEAFF.